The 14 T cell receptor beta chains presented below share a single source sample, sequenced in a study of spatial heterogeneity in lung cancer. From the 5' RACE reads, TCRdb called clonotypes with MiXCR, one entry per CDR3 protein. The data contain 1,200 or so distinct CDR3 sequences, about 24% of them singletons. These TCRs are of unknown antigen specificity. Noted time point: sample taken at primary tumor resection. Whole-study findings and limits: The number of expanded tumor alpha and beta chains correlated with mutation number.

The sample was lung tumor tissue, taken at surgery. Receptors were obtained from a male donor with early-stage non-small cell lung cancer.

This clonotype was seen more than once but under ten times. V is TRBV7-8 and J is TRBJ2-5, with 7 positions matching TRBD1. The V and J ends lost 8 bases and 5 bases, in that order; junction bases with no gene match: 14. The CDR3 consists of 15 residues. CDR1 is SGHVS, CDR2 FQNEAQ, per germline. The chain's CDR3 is CASGAVQGWGETQYF. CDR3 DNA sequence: TGTGCCAGCGGAGCGGTACAGGGGTGGGGGGAGACCCAGTACTTC.

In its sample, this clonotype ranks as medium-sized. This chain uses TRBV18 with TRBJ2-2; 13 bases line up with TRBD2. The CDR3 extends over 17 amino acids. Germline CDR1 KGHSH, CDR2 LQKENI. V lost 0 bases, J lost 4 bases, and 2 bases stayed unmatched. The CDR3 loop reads CASSPPGLAGITGELFF. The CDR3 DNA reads TGTGCCAGCTCACCACCGGGACTAGCGGGGATCACCGGGGAGCTGTTTTTT.

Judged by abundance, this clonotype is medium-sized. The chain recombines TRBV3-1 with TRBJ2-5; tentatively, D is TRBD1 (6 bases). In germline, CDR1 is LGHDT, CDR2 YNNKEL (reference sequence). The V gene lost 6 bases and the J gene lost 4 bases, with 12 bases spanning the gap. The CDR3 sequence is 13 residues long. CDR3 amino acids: CASRVRGGETQYF. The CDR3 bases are TGTGCCAGCAGAGTCAGGGGCGGAGAGACCCAGTACTTC.

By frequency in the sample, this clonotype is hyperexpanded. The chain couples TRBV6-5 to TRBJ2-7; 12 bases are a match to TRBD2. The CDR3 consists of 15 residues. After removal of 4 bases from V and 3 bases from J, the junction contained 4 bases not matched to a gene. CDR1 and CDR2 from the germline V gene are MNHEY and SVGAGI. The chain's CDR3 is CASSSPTSGSYEQYF. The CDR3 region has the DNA TGTGCCAGCAGTTCCCCGACTAGCGGGAGCTACGAGCAGTACTTC.

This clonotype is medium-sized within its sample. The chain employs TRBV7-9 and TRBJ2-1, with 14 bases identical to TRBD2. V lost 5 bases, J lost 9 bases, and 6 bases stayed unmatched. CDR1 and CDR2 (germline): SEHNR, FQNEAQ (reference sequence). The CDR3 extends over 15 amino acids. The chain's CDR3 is CASSTGLAGGGEQFF. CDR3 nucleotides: TGTGCCAGCAGCACAGGACTAGCGGGAGGTGGTGAGCAGTTCTTC.

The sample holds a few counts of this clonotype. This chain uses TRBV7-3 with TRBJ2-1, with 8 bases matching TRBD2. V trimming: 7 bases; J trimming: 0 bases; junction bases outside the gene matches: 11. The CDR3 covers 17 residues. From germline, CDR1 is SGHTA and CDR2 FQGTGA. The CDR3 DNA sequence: TGTGCCAGCACTTTAACCCCGAGCGGGAGCTCCTACAATGAGCAGTTCTTC. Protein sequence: CASTLTPSGSSYNEQFF.

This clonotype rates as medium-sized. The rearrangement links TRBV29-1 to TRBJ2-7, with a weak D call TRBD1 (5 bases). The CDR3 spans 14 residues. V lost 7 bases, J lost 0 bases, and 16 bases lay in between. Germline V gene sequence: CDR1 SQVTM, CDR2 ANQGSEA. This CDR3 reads CSAETELNSYEQYF. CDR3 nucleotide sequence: TGCAGCGCCGAGACAGAATTGAACTCCTACGAGCAGTACTTC.

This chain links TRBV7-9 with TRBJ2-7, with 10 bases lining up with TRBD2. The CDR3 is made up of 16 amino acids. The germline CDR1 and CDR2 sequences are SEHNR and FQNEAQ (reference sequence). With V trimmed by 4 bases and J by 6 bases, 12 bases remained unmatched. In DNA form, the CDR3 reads TGTGCCAGCAGCTCCCCGCTGGCTAGCGGGAGCCCCGAGCAGTACTTC. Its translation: CASSSPLASGSPEQYF.

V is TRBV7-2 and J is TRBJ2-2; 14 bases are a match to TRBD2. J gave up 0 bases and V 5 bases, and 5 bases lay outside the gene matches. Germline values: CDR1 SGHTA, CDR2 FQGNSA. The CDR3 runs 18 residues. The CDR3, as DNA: TGTGCCAGCAGCACAGGACTAGCGGGAGGTTCGAACACCGGGGAGCTGTTTTTT. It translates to CASSTGLAGGSNTGELFF.

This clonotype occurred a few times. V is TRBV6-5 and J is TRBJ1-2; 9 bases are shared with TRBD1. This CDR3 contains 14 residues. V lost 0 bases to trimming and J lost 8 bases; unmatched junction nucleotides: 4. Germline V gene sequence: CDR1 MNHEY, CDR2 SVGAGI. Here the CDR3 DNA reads TGTGCCAGCAGTTACTCGAGGACAGGGGTCGGCTACACCTTC. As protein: CASSYSRTGVGYTF.

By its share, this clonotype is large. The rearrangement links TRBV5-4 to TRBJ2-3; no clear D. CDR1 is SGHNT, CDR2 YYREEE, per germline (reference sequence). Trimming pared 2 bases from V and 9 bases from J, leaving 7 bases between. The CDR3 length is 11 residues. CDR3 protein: CASSLTSTQYF. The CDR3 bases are TGTGCCAGCAGCTTAACGTCCACGCAGTATTTT.

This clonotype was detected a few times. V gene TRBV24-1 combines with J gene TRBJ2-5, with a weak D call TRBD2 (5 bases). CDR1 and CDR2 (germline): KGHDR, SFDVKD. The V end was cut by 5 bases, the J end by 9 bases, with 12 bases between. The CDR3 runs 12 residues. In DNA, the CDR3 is TGTGCCACCAGTGGAAGCACGGAGGCCCAGTACTTC. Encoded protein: CATSGSTEAQYF.

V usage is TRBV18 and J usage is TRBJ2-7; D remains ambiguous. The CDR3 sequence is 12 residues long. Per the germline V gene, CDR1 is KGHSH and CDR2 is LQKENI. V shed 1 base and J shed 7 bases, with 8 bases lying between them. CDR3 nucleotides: TGTGCCAGCTCACCACAGAGTCAGGAGCAGTACTTC. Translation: CASSPQSQEQYF.

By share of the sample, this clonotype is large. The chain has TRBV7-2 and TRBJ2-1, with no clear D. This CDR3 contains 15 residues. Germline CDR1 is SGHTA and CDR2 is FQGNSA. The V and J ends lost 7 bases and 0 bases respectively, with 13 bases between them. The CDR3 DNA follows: TGTGCCAGCACCACCACCTCGAGCTCCTACAATGAGCAGTTCTTC. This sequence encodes CASTTTSSSYNEQFF. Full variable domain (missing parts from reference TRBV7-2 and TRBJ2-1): GAGVSQSPSNKVTEKGKDVELRCDPISGHTALYWYRQSLGQGLEFLIYFQGNSAPDKSGLPSDRFSAERTGGSVSTLTIQRTQQEDSAVYLCASTTTSSSYNEQFFGPGTRLTVL.